What follows are 30 T cell receptor beta chains derived from one specimen sequenced in a study of technical replicates of blood from a handful of donors. Libraries were prepared by immunoSEQ multiplex PCR; TCRdb keeps only in-frame clonotypes and omits some of them. The repertoire holds about 80,000 clones, with around 85% as singletons. The specimen was PBMCs. The receptors come from a human donor in good health. Some clones in this sample may be carry-over from other donors' samples.

As for this clone: One junction end disagrees with the germline gene, perhaps due to a read error. This chain links TRBV9 with TRBJ2-5, with 9 positions matching TRBD1. The CDR3 is 13 amino acids. CDR1 and CDR2 from the germline V gene are SGDLS and YYNGEE. This chain's CDR3 is CASRGQGAETRYF. The CDR3 DNA reads TGTGCCAGCAGGGGACAGGGCGCAGAGACCCGGTACTTC. The full variable domain, completed using reference TRBV9 and TRBJ2-5, is DSGVTQTPKHLITATGQRVTLRCSPRSGDLSVYWYQQSLDQGLQFLIQYYNGEERAKGNILERFSAQQFPDLHSELNLSSLELGDSALYFCASRGQGAETRYFGPGTRLLVL.

This clone was observed a single time. The J gene is TRBJ1-6, the V gene TRBV6-5; 7 positions match TRBD1. CDR1 is MNHEY, CDR2 SVGAGI, per germline. The junction had 8 bases not matched to a gene; V was cut back by 2 bases and J by 7 bases. The CDR3 runs 16 residues. CDR3 bases: TGTGCCAGCAGTTACGACGCAGGGGGTCAAAATTCACCCCTCCACTTT. Translating it yields CASSYDAGGQNSPLHF.

The V gene is TRBV5-5, the J gene TRBJ1-1; unclear D gene. Germline V lookup: CDR1 SGHKS, CDR2 YYEKEE (reference sequence). The CDR3 loop spans 15 amino acids. Trimming stripped 3 bases from V and 0 bases from J, with 12 bases between. The DNA of the CDR3 is TGTGCCAGCAGCTCTACAGTTTACATGAACACTGAAGCTTTCTTT. Amino acid sequence: CASSSTVYMNTEAFF.

V gene TRBV6-5 combines with J gene TRBJ2-7; 10 bases fit TRBD1. Germline trimming cut 6 bases from V and 4 bases from J; bases unmatched to any gene: 3. Looked up from germline, CDR1 is MNHEY and CDR2 is SVGAGI. The CDR3 has 13 residues. The CDR3 DNA sequence: TGTGCCAGCAGGAAGGGACAGGGGTACGAGCAGTACTTC. The encoded protein is CASRKGQGYEQYF.

The V and J genes are TRBV18 and TRBJ2-1; 7 bases map to TRBD2. Losses at the gene ends were 4 bases for V and 6 bases for J; bases not matched to a gene: 9. The CDR3 contains 15 residues. Germline V lookup: CDR1 KGHSH, CDR2 LQKENI. The CDR3 DNA is TGTGCCAGCTCACGGTTTGCGGGAGTTAGCAATGAGCAGTTCTTC. Amino acid sequence: CASSRFAGVSNEQFF.

The chain is built from TRBV5-4 and TRBJ2-7, with 8 bases aligning to TRBD1. The CDR3 runs 15 residues. CDR1 and CDR2 (germline): SGHNT, YYREEE (reference sequence). The trim removed 0 bases at V and 3 bases at J, leaving 5 bases unmatched. The CDR3 loop reads CASSLAGGGGYEQYF. As DNA, the CDR3 is TGTGCCAGCAGCTTGGCAGGGGGCGGTGGCTACGAGCAGTACTTC.

This clone was seen a few times. The rearrangement uses TRBV4-1 and TRBJ2-1; no clear D. There are 14 residues in the CDR3. The V end was cut by 4 bases, the J end by 9 bases, with 16 bases between. The germline CDR1 and CDR2 sequences are MGHRA and YSYEKL. The CDR3 nucleotides are TGCGCCAGCAGCCCGTCATTGGTCTCCGGTGAGCAGTTCTTC. Amino acid sequence: CASSPSLVSGEQFF.

This clone was observed a few times. The rearrangement joins TRBV4-2 to TRBJ1-3, with a possible D match to TRBD1 (5 bases). Germline V CDR1 and CDR2: LGHNA, YNFKEQ. The CDR3 length is 18 residues. With 4 bases removed from V and 4 bases from J, the gap between germline ends came to 23 bases. In DNA form, the CDR3 reads TGTGCCAGCAGCCTGTCAGGGAGGAATGCCCGGAAGGGAAACACCATATATTTT. The encoded protein is CASSLSGRNARKGNTIYF.

The V and J genes are TRBV11-2 and TRBJ2-1; D might be TRBD1 (5 bases). The V and J ends lost 6 bases and 4 bases respectively, with 19 bases between them. Germline V gives CDR1 SGHAT, CDR2 FQNNGV. This CDR3 contains 16 residues. CDR3 DNA: TGTGCCAGCAGAGGGGCAGGGCCTCACCCTTACAATGAGCAGTTCTTC. Translation gives CASRGAGPHPYNEQFF.

J is TRBJ2-7 and V is TRBV2; tentative D call: TRBD2 (5 bases). Trimming pared 6 bases from V and 7 bases from J, leaving 16 bases between. Germline V gene sequence: CDR1 SNHLY, CDR2 FYNNEI. The CDR3 sequence is 13 residues long. CDR3 DNA sequence: TGTGCCAGCAGAGCGGACGGCGACATGGAGCAGTACTTC. Its translation: CASRADGDMEQYF.

This chain connects TRBV6-1 to TRBJ2-5; 10 nucleotides agree with TRBD2. This CDR3 spans 15 amino acids. Germline V CDR1 and CDR2: MNHNS, SASEGT. V gave up 2 bases and J gave up 10 bases; unmatched junction bases: 10. The CDR3 protein is CASSESLAGGQIQYF. In DNA, the CDR3 is TGTGCCAGCAGTGAATCTTTAGCGGGGGGTCAGATCCAGTACTTC.

The chain combines TRBV18 with TRBJ2-2, with unresolved D. Germline V CDR1 and CDR2: KGHSH, LQKENI. This CDR3 comprises 14 residues. Trimming left V 6 bases short and J 3 bases short, with 11 bases between. The CDR3 DNA reads as TGTGCCAGCTCCCGAGAAGTCTACACCGGGGAGCTGTTTTTT. Translating gives CASSREVYTGELFF.

The chain joins TRBV5-1 to TRBJ2-2, with 11 positions matching TRBD2. The V segment lost 8 bases and the J segment 2 bases; nucleotides outside the gene matches: 8. The germline gives CDR1 SGHRS, CDR2 YFSETQ. The CDR3 has 16 amino acids. The CDR3 reads CASLAGGAPNTGELFF. In DNA, the CDR3 is TGCGCCAGTCTAGCGGGAGGAGCCCCAAACACCGGGGAGCTGTTTTTT.

The chain carries TRBV6-5 and TRBJ2-5, with 7 bases that match TRBD1. V lost 5 bases, J lost 3 bases, and 6 bases stayed unmatched. This CDR3 spans 14 amino acids. CDR1 is MNHEY, CDR2 SVGAGI, per germline. In DNA, the CDR3 is TGTGCCAGCAGTCAAAGGGGGCGGGAAGAGACCCAGTACTTC. Translated: CASSQRGREETQYF.

This chain connects TRBV15 to TRBJ1-2; D perhaps matches TRBD1 (6 bases). The CDR3 is made up of 13 amino acids. Germline values: CDR1 LNHNV, CDR2 YYDKDF (reference sequence). Deletions cut 6 bases from V and 4 bases from J, with 12 bases between. The CDR3 loop is CATRDSNGYGYTF. The CDR3, as DNA: TGTGCCACCAGGGACAGCAACGGCTATGGCTACACCTTC. The full variable domain, rest sourced from reference TRBV15 and TRBJ1-2, is DAMVIQNPRYQVTQFGKPVTLSCSQTLNHNVMYWYQQKSSQAPKLLFHYYDKDFNNEADTPDNFQSRRPNTSFCFLDIRSPGLGDTAMYLCATRDSNGYGYTFGSGTRLTVV.

The chain combines TRBV7-3 with TRBJ2-3; 7 nucleotides match TRBD2. CDR3 length: 13 residues. The germline CDR1 and CDR2 sequences are SGHTA and FQGTGA. Trimming cost V 1 base and J 6 bases; bases outside gene matches: 1. CDR3 DNA sequence: TGTGCCAGCAGCTTAAACGGGAGGGATACGCAGTATTTT. This encodes CASSLNGRDTQYF.

This chain connects TRBV2 to TRBJ2-5; a possible D gene is TRBD2 (6 bases). This CDR3 is 14 amino acids long. Germline V gene sequence: CDR1 SNHLY, CDR2 FYNNEI. V was trimmed by 6 bases and J by 1 base, leaving 12 bases between them. CDR3 sequence: CASSAGRPQETQYF. The CDR3 DNA sequence: TGTGCCAGCAGCGCGGGACGCCCCCAAGAGACCCAGTACTTC.

This chain joins TRBV7-2 and TRBJ1-2, with D perhaps matching TRBD1 (5 bases). This CDR3 is 12 amino acids long. V was trimmed by 6 bases and J by 7 bases, leaving 12 bases between them. Germline assignment: CDR1 SGHTA and CDR2 FQGNSA. The CDR3 sequence: CASRPQGGGYTF. The DNA for the CDR3 is TGTGCCAGCAGACCCCAGGGTGGTGGCTACACCTTC.

V gene TRBV10-3 combines with J gene TRBJ1-6; tentatively, D is TRBD1 (5 bases). V was trimmed by 3 bases and J by 8 bases, leaving 8 bases between them. The germline CDR1 and CDR2 sequences are ENHRY and SYGVKD. The CDR3 totals 13 residues. CDR3 nucleotide sequence: TGTGCCATCAGTGACAGGGCCGATTCACCCCTCCACTTT. Translated, it gives CAISDRADSPLHF.

The chain employs TRBV4-3 and TRBJ2-2; 7 nucleotides match TRBD1. Germline CDR1 LGHNA, CDR2 YSLEER. The length of the CDR3 is 16 residues. The J segment lost 0 bases and the V segment lost 4 bases, leaving 5 bases of the junction unmatched. Here the CDR3 reads CASSRHTGANTGELFF. DNA for the CDR3: TGCGCCAGCAGCCGCCATACAGGGGCGAACACCGGGGAGCTGTTTTTT.

This sequence joins TRBV6-1 and TRBJ1-1; perhaps TRBD1 as D (6 bases). The V and J ends lost 6 bases and 11 bases respectively, with 22 bases between them. The CDR3 is 14 residues long. Per the germline V gene, CDR1 is MNHNS and CDR2 is SASEGT. CDR3 bases: TGTGCCAGCAGAGGGGACGTAACGACAGGAAGGGCTTTCTTT. It yields the protein CASRGDVTTGRAFF.

V and J are TRBV7-2 and TRBJ2-7, with D possibly TRBD1 on 6 matching bases. The CDR3 covers 12 residues. Deletions cut 3 bases from V and 6 bases from J, with 9 bases between. CDR1 is SGHTA, CDR2 FQGNSA, per germline. Here the CDR3 DNA reads TGTGCCAGCAGCTTTTTAGGGGGCGAGCAGTACTTC. Protein sequence: CASSFLGGEQYF.

The CDR3 protein is CASSLDGSSGNTIYF. The CDR3 DNA reads TGTGCCAGCAGCTTAGACGGGAGCTCTGGAAACACCATATATTTT. The chain carries TRBV7-2 and TRBJ1-3, with D uncertain. CDR1 and CDR2 (germline): SGHTA, FQGNSA. The CDR3 extends over 15 amino acids. V dropped 1 base and J dropped 0 bases, with 7 bases sitting between them.

The V call is TRBV6-5, the J call TRBJ1-2, with D hard to call. The ends were cut back, 6 bases at V and 4 bases at J, with 9 bases in the middle. This CDR3 region has 12 residues. CDR1 is MNHEY, CDR2 SVGAGI, per germline. Here the CDR3 reads CASSLVGYGYTF. The CDR3 nucleotides read TGTGCCAGCAGCTTGGTCGGCTATGGCTACACCTTC.

The chain combines TRBV4-1 with TRBJ2-1; 8 positions agree with TRBD1. J lost 9 bases, V lost 3 bases, and 13 bases had no gene match. The CDR3 loop spans 16 amino acids. The germline gives CDR1 MGHRA, CDR2 YSYEKL. CDR3 in DNA: TGCGCCAGCAGCCAGACCCCCCCGACAGGGGTTAGTGAGCAGTTCTTC. Protein sequence: CASSQTPPTGVSEQFF.

CDR3 sequence: CATSTRLAGTGELFF. CDR3 DNA sequence: TGTGCCACCAGCACTCGACTAGCGGGCACCGGGGAGCTGTTTTTT. The rearrangement links TRBV15 to TRBJ2-2; TRBD2 agrees at 10 bases. The CDR3 is 15 amino acids. Losses at the gene ends were 4 bases for V and 4 bases for J; bases not matched to a gene: 3. Germline V CDR1 and CDR2: LNHNV, YYDKDF (reference sequence).

DNA for the CDR3: TGCGCCAGCAGCCAGATACAGGATACTCCCTACGAGCAGTACTTC. Translating gives CASSQIQDTPYEQYF. The genes are TRBV4-3 and TRBJ2-7, with D possibly matching TRBD1 (5 bases). The CDR3 has 15 residues. Trimming stripped 3 bases from V and 2 bases from J, with 14 bases between. CDR1 is LGHNA, CDR2 YSLEER, per germline.

The gene calls are TRBV7-2 and TRBJ2-1; D perhaps matches TRBD2 (6 bases). This CDR3 is built from 14 residues. CDR1 SGHTA and CDR2 FQGNSA come from the germline V gene. V shed 0 bases and J shed 6 bases, with 9 bases lying between them. The CDR3 spells CASSLAPSVNEQFF. CDR3 in DNA: TGTGCCAGCAGCTTAGCTCCTAGCGTCAATGAGCAGTTCTTC.

CDR3 region: CASSSLFDRDEQYF. The CDR3 DNA reads as TGTGCCAGCAGCTCCCTCTTCGACAGGGACGAGCAGTACTTC. This chain joins TRBV7-9 and TRBJ2-7; 7 bases fit TRBD1. Germline V gene sequence: CDR1 SEHNR, CDR2 FQNEAQ (reference sequence). Trimming took 4 bases from V and 5 from J; bases not matched to a gene: 8. The CDR3 extends over 14 amino acids.

This clone was counted only a few times. This chain joins TRBV7-9 and TRBJ1-5, with D hard to call. The CDR3 is 13 amino acids. The V gene's germline CDR1 is SEHNR and CDR2 FQNEAQ (reference sequence). V was pared by 1 base and J by 6 bases, with 7 bases between. CDR3 DNA: TGTGCCAGCAGCTTAGACCTAAGTCAGCCCCAGCATTTT. The encoded protein is CASSLDLSQPQHF.